Below are 7 T cell receptor beta chains sequenced from a single sample in a study of blood T cell repertoires in COVID-19. Produced via immunoSEQ multiplex PCR; TCRdb's table is partial and in-frame only. The sample lists hundreds of thousands of clones, 85% occurring once. The material sequenced was peripheral blood. These receptors all come from a woman aged 50 to 60 with active or convalescent COVID-19.

The chain recombines TRBV7-9 with TRBJ2-5; TRBD2 matches 8 bases. V shed 4 bases and J 4 bases; nucleotides not matched to a gene: 8. The CDR3 is 15 residues long. Per germline, CDR1 SEHNR and CDR2 FQNEAQ (reference sequence). The CDR3 DNA reads as TGTGCCAGCAGCTCCCAGGGTACTAGCGGAGAGACCCAGTACTTC. This encodes CASSSQGTSGETQYF. The variable domain in full, completed from reference TRBV7-9 and TRBJ2-5, reads DTGVSQNPRHKITKRGQNVTFRCDPISEHNRLYWYRQTLGQGPEFLTYFQNEAQLEKSRLLSDRFSAERPKGSFSTLEIQRTEQGDSAMYLCASSSQGTSGETQYFGPGTRLLVL.

The V call is TRBV18, the J call TRBJ2-4; TRBD2 matches 13 bases. The length of the CDR3 is 16 residues. The trim removed 2 bases at V and 6 bases at J, leaving 4 bases unmatched. CDR1 and CDR2 (germline): KGHSH, LQKENI. The CDR3 spells CASSPGTSGIGNIQYF. In DNA, the CDR3 is TGTGCCAGCTCACCAGGGACTAGCGGGATAGGAAACATTCAGTACTTC.

V and J are TRBV4-2 and TRBJ2-1; D might be TRBD2 (7 bases). Germline CDR1 reads LGHNA; CDR2 reads YNFKEQ. Trimming took off 3 bases at V and 3 bases at J, with 21 bases between the two ends. The CDR3 is made up of 18 amino acids. In DNA, the CDR3 is TGTGCCAGCAGCCAGGGGGCCGTCAGCGGGGCGATCTACAATGAGCAGTTCTTC. Translating it yields CASSQGAVSGAIYNEQFF.

This chain connects TRBV5-1 to TRBJ1-1, with 7 bases that match TRBD1. The germline V gene has CDR1 SGHRS and CDR2 YFSETQ. The CDR3 is 14 residues long. After removal of 5 bases from V and 5 bases from J, the junction contained 9 bases not matched to a gene. CDR3 DNA sequence: TGCGCCAGCAGGCATGACAGGGTGGGAACTGAAGCTTTCTTT. Residues: CASRHDRVGTEAFF.

V usage is TRBV20-1 and J usage is TRBJ2-7, with D possibly matching TRBD1 (8 bases). The CDR3 has 15 amino acids. Trimming removed 3 bases from V and 3 bases from J, with 18 bases in between. Germline loops: CDR1 DFQATT, CDR2 SNEGSKA (reference sequence). The CDR3 nucleotides are TGCAGTGCTAGTAACGGGTACAGGGGGGGCTACGAGCAGTACTTC. Encoded protein: CSASNGYRGGYEQYF.

This clone has just one count. The chain employs TRBV14 and TRBJ2-1; 10 bases map to TRBD1. The germline gives CDR1 SGHDN, CDR2 FVKESK. The CDR3 covers 15 residues. Germline trimming cut 1 base from V and 6 bases from J; bases unmatched to any gene: 3. For the CDR3, the DNA is TGTGCCAGCAGCCAAGGGACAGGGGGTCGCAATGAGCAGTTCTTC. Translating it yields CASSQGTGGRNEQFF.

The J gene is TRBJ2-7, the V gene TRBV12-3 or TRBV12-4, with TRBD1 identical over 7 bases. J gave up 3 bases and V 6 bases, and 2 bases lay outside the gene matches. The CDR3 covers 12 residues. CDR3 bases: TGTGCCAGCAGGGACAGGAGCTACGAGCAGTACTTC. Translating it yields CASRDRSYEQYF.